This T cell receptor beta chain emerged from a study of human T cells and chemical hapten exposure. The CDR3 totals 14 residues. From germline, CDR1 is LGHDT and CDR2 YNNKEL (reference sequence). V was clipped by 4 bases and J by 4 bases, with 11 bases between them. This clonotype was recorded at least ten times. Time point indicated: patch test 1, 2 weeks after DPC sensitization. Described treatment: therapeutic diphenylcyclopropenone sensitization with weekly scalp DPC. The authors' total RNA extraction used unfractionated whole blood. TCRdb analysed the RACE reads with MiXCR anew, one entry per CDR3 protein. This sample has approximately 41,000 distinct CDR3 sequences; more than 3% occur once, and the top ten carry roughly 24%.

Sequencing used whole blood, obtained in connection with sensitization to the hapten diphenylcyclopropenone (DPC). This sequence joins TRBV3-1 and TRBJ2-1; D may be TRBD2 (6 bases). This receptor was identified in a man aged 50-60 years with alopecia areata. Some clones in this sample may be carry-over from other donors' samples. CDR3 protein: CASSPGGAYNEQFF. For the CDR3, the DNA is TGTGCCAGCAGCCCCGGCGGGGCGTACAATGAGCAGTTCTTC.